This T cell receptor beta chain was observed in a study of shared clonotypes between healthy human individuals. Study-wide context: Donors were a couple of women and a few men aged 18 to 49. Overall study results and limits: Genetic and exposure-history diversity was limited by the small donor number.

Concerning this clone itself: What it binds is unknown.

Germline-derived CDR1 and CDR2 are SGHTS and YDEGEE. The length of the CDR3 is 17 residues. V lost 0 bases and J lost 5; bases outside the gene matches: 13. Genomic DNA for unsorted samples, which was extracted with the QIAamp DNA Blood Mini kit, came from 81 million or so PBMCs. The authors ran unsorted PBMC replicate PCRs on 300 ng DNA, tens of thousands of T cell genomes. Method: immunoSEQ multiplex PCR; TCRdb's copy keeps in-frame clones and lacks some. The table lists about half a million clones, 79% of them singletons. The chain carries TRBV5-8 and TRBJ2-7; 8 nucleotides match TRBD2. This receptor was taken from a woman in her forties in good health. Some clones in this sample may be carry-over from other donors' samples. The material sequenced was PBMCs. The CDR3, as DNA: TGTGCCAGCAGCTTGGGCAGGTTGGGGACTAGGTGGGACGAGCAGTACTTC. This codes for CASSLGRLGTRWDEQYF.